This T cell receptor (beta chain) is from a study of CD8+ T cells in alopecia areata. Looking at the study overall: Among treated patients, oral tofacitinib was administered at 5 to 10 mg twice daily. General study points: Scalp specimens additionally yield sequences from normal skin's resident alphabeta T cells.

Extracted RNA was reverse transcribed, and the resulting cDNA served as sequencing template. Measured with immunoSEQ multiplex PCR; TCRdb has only the in-frame clones, and not every one. The data contain 150,000 to 200,000 clones, under 80% of them singletons. The treatment: oral pan-JAK inhibitor, 5-10 mg twice daily. Sampling of alopecia areata patients yielded lesional scalp punch biopsies as well as peripheral blood. The CDR3 has 13 amino acids. From germline, CDR1 is SNHLY and CDR2 FYNNEI. Trimming took 1 base from V and 7 from J, leaving 10 bases between them. As for this clone: Its specificity is unknown.

This receptor was identified in a human donor with alopecia areata. This chain links TRBV2 with TRBJ1-1; no definite D call. This material consisted of CD4+ T cells sorted from blood, taken at week 49, from a patient treated with tofacitinib. The CDR3 DNA reads as TGTGCCAGCAGTGAAGAGGGTAACGATGAAGCTTTCTTT. Translated: CASSEEGNDEAFF.